The clone carrying this T cell receptor (beta chain) was recorded a few times. CDR3 length: 15 residues. Germline loops: CDR1 PRHDT, CDR2 FYEKMQ (reference sequence). V shed 2 bases and J shed 4 bases, with 14 bases lying between them. TCRdb re-derived calls from the 5' RACE reads in MiXCR, one entry per CDR3 protein. Among around 1.7 million distinct CDR3 sequences listed, around a third were seen once. This sample is drawn from a study of identical twins. The sequenced sample consisted of cord blood. The V call is TRBV13, the J call TRBJ1-2; D is unclear. This clonotype originated in a newborn girl in good health. CDR3 protein: CASSLLATTFYGYTF. The CDR3 DNA reads TGTGCCAGCAGCTTATTGGCCACCACCTTCTATGGCTACACCTTC.